The clone carrying this T cell receptor beta chain was counted a few times. Its antigen remains unidentified. There are 12 residues in the CDR3. Trimming shortened V by 3 bases and J by 8 bases, and 8 bases separated the two germline ends. Germline V gene lookup returns CDR1 SGHAT and CDR2 FQNNGV. TCRdb redid the calling of the 5' RACE reads with MiXCR, one entry per CDR3 protein. This table holds 66,000 or so distinct CDR3 sequences, 4% to 6% found once. The unsorted libraries originated from 2 million PBMCs kept at -80 C. The source of the sample is a study of neurological immune-mediated disorders. Study conclusions and caveats: Clinical features showed no association with the multiple sclerosis repertoire cluster, and MRI features showed none either.

The origin of this receptor is a young woman with multiple sclerosis. The chain carries TRBV11-2 and TRBJ2-4; D gene uncertain. Sequenced: PBMCs. The CDR3 loop is CASSFASDIQYF. The CDR3 DNA reads TGTGCCAGCAGCTTCGCATCGGACATTCAGTACTTC.